This T cell receptor (beta chain) derives from a study of beta chain features in type 1 diabetes (dated by TCRdb to 2017 to 2018). Background on the whole study: No differences in mean age, gender distribution, total cell number or subset yield were found between patients and healthy donors. A total of about 99,000,000 sorted cells were examined across all samples, and RNA yield correlated strongly with the number of cells per subset. In the study, TCRB repertoires of sorted circulating CD4+ T cell subsets from recently diagnosed type 1 diabetes patients were compared with those of matched healthy donors. Naive and central memory subsets were obtained from all 30 or so donors, but regulatory and stem cell-like memory subsets were isolated from only 8 patients and roughly eight healthy donors. The study at large found these results: HLA sub-analyses involved small numbers of individuals, so any influence of HLA type on TCRB rearrangement remained unresolved. The naive, central memory and regulatory TCRB repertoires appeared to resemble one another more closely among patients than among healthy donors. Because cDNA rather than genomic DNA was sequenced, highly expressing activated cells could have been over-represented, although no difference in activation and CD3 levels was found between groups. A moderate but significant shortening of TCRB CDR3 length was observed in type 1 diabetes patients in all four CD4+ subsets. Patients with type 1 diabetes made fewer insertions and deleted more nucleotides at VDJ recombination sites, implying thymic rearrangement abnormalities. Shorter templates might have been favored by PCR, but patient and control samples were amplified and corrected together, so both groups would have been affected equally by any skew.

The CDR3 covers 13 residues, taking in both the cysteine and the phenylalanine. The entry retains the CDR3 DNA only, 39 bases that are in frame from base 1. V trim: 5 bases; J trim: 7 bases; unmatched bases: 7. Based on the germline V gene, the CDR1 and CDR2 sequences are MGHRA and YSYEKL. All of the isolated RNA was reverse transcribed with the High Capacity cDNA Reverse Transcription Kit, so expressed TCRB transcripts were sequenced. Naive, central memory and regulatory T cell samples underwent deep immunoSEQ sequencing, averaging roughly 3.3 million total reads per sample. Sorted cells were lysed in RLT buffer, and RNA was extracted using DNase-treated RNeasy Micro or Mini kits according to cell number. To prevent cross-contamination, each cell subset was processed individually, whereas patient and healthy donor samples were processed jointly. Using the immunoSEQ multiplex PCR, TCRB sequences were amplified from cDNA into 87-bp fragments spanning the CDR3 region. Sequencing of the amplicons was performed on the Illumina HiSeq platform. As for the original processing: Synthetic template baselines were used to correct PCR bias computationally, reads within Hamming distance 2 were collapsed, and singletons that could not be merged were discarded. Reads were aligned against IMGT so that V, D and J genes, CDR3 length and insertions or deletions at six rearrangement sites could be assigned. Within each subset, clonotype counts were normalized to sorted cell number, and only after that were true diversity and Gini coefficients computed with the tcR R package. The overlap coefficient, calculated on TCRB nucleotide sequences, was used to quantify repertoire sharing. Not all clones reach the TCRdb copy of this immuneACCESS table, which keeps in-frame sequences only. Checked studies attribute under half of the gap to unresolved V genes and leave the rest unexplained. That table gives V, J and clone size, and the DNA gave D and trimming. This sample has 130,000 to 150,000 clones in its table, and 9.2% of those were observed once. The ten most abundant clones make up around 0.63% of the sample.

Each donor gave one peripheral blood draw, roughly 120 mL on average, collected into heparinised tubes. Using a panel that included CD45RO, CCR7, CD25, CD127, CD95 and CD27, naive, central memory, regulatory and stem cell-like memory CD4+ T cells were sorted on a BD FACSAria II. Every sorted population had a purity above 98%. PBMCs were separated immediately by Lymphoprep density gradient centrifugation and were stained directly, without being cultured. Samples were stained and sorted in pairs, with one healthy donor and one patient per experiment, so that batch effects were minimized. This clone was counted a few times. No cognate antigen has been identified for it. Qualities for individual bases were not recorded, and no much larger clone is one base off.

This TCR came from a man younger than 30 in good health. Sequencing used central memory CD4+ T cells from blood. The chain couples TRBV4-1 to TRBJ2-5; the central 7 bases match TRBD1. The nucleotide sequence is given as TGCGCCAGCAGCTCAAGACAGGGAAGGACCCAGTACTTC. Its amino acids are CASSSRQGRTQYF.